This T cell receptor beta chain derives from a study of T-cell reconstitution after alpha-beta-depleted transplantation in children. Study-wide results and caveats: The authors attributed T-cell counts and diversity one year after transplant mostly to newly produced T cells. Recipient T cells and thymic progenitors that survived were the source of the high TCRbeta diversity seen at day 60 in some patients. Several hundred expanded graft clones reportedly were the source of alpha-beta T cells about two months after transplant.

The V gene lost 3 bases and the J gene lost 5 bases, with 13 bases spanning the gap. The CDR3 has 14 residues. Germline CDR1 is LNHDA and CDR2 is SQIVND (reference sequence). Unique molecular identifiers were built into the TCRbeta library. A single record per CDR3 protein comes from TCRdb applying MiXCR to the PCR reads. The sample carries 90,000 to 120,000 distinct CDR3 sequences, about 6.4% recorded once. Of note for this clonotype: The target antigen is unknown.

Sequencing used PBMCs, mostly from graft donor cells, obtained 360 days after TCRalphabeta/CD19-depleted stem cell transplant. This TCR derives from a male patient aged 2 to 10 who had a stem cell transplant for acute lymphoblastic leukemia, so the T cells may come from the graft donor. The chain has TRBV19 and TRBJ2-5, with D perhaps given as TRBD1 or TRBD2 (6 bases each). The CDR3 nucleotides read TGTGCCAGTAGTATGAGAACAGGGAGGGAGACCCAGTACTTC. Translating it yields CASSMRTGRETQYF.